The clone carrying this T cell receptor beta chain was detected a few times. Its cognate antigen is unknown. These data originate in a study of cytomegalovirus exposure and HLA in healthy donors. General study points: Rare TCR sequences dominated, though some public TCRs recurred in many donors. A later analysis linked a missense DCLRE1C variant to TCR beta V- and J-gene trimming.

This CDR3 is 14 amino acids long. The V end was cut by 5 bases, the J end by 5 bases, with 15 bases between. Germline-derived CDR1 and CDR2 are LNHDA and SQIVND (reference sequence). The PCR had 60 Vbeta and 13 Jbeta primers. The protocol was immunoSEQ multiplex PCR, while the TCRdb copy is restricted to in-frame clones and leaves out a portion. The sample holds 100,000 to 150,000 clones, 79% seen once. The chain couples TRBV19 to TRBJ1-1; the D is unclear. The sample was PBMCs. The receptor was isolated from a man aged 18 to 29 in good health and CMV-seronegative. The DNA of the CDR3 is TGTGCCAGTAGTTTGGGGAGGGTTAGTACTGAAGCTTTCTTT. Residues: CASSLGRVSTEAFF.